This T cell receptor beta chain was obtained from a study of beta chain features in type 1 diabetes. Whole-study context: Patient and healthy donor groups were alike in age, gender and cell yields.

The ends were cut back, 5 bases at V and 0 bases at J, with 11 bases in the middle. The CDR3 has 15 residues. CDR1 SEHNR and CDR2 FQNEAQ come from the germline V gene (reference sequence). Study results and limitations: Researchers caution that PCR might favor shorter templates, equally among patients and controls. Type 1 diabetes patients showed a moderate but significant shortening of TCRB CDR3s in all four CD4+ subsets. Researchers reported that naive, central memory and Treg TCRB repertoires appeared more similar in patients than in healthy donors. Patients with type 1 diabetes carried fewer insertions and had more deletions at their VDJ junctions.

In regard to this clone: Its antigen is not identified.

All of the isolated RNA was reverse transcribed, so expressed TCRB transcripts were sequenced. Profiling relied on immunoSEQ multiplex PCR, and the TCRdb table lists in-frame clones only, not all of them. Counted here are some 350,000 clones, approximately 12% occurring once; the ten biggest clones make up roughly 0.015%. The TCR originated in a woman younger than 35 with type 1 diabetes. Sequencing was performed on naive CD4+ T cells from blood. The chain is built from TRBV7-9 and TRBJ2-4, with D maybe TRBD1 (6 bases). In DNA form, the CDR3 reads TGTGCCAGCAGCCCTTCAGGGGTAGCCAAAAACATTCAGTACTTC. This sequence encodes CASSPSGVAKNIQYF.